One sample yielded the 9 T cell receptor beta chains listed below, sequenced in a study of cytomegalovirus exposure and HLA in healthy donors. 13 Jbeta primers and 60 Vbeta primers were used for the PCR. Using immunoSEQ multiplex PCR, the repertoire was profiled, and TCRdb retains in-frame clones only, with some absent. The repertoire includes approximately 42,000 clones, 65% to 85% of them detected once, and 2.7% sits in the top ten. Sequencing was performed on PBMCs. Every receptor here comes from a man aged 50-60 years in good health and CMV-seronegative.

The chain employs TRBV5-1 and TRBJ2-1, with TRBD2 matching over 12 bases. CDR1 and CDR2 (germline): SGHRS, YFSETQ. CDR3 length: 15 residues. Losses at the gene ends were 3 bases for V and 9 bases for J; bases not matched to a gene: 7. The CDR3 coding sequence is TGCGCCAGCAGCTCTGTTCTAGCGGGAGGGGCTGAGCAGTTCTTC. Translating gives CASSSVLAGGAEQFF.

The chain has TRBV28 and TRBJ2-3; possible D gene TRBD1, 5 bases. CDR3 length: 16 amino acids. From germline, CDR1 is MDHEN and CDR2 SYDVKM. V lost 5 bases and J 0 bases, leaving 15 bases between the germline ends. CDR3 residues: CASSPRQISSTDTQYF. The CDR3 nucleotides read TGTGCCAGCAGTCCTAGACAGATATCTAGCACAGATACGCAGTATTTT. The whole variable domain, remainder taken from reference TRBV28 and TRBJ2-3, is DVKVTQSSRYLVKRTGEKVFLECVQDMDHENMFWYRQDPGLGLRLIYFSYDVKMKEKGDIPEGYSVSREKKERFSLILESASTNQTSMYLCASSPRQISSTDTQYFGPGTRLTVL.

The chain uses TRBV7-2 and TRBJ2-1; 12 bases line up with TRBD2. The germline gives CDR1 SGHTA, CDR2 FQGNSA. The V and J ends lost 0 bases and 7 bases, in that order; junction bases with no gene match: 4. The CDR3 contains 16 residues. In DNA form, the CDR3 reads TGTGCCAGCAGCTTAGCGACTAGCGGGGGACAGAATGAGCAGTTCTTC. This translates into CASSLATSGGQNEQFF.

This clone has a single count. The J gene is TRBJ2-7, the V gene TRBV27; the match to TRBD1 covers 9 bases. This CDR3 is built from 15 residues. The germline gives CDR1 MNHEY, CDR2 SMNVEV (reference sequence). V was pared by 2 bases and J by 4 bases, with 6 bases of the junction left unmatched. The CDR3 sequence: CASSLTPGQGYEQYF. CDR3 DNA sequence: TGTGCCAGCAGTTTAACCCCGGGACAGGGTTACGAGCAGTACTTC.

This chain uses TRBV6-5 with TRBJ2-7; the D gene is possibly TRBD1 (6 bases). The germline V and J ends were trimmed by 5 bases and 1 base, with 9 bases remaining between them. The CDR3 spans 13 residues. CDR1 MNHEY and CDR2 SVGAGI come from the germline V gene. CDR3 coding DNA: TGTGCCAGCAGTACGACAGGATCCTACGAGCAGTACTTC. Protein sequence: CASSTTGSYEQYF.

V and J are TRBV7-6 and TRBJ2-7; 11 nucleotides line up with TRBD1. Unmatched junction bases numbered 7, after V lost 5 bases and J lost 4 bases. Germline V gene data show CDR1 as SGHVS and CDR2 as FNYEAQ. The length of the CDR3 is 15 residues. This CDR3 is CASSRLGQGAYEQYF. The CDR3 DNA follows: TGTGCCAGCAGCCGACTTGGACAGGGGGCTTACGAGCAGTACTTC.

CDR3 sequence: CASSSGKSSYNEQFF. In DNA form, the CDR3 reads TGTGCCAGCAGTTCAGGGAAGAGCTCCTACAATGAGCAGTTCTTC. The chain employs TRBV6-5 and TRBJ2-1, with D possibly TRBD1 on 5 matching bases. The CDR3 has 15 residues. Trimming removed 4 bases from V and 0 bases from J, with 10 bases in between. CDR1 MNHEY and CDR2 SVGAGI come from the germline V gene.

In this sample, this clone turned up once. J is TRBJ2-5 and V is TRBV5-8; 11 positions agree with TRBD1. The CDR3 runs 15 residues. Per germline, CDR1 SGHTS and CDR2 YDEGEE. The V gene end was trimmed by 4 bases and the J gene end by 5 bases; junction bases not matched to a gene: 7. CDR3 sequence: CASSPGQGARETQYF. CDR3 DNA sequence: TGTGCCAGCAGCCCTGGACAGGGGGCAAGGGAGACCCAGTACTTC. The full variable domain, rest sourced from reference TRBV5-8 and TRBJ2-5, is EAGVTQSPTHLIKTRGQQATLRCSPISGHTSVYWYQQALGLGLQFLLWYDEGEERNRGNFPPRFSGRQFPNYSSELNVNALELEDSALYLCASSPGQGARETQYFGPGTRLLVL.

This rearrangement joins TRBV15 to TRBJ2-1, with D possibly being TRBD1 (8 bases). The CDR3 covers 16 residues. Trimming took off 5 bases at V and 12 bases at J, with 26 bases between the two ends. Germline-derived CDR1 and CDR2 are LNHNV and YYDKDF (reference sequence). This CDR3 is CATSSSRTGRACGQFF. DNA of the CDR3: TGTGCCACCAGCTCCTCCCGGACAGGGAGGGCCTGTGGGCAGTTCTTC.